This T cell receptor (beta chain) derives from a study of CD8 T cells in ankylosing spondylitis (dated by TCRdb to between 2016 and 2019). About the investigation overall: The study set out to find disease-linked TCR variants by profiling T cell receptor beta repertoires in ankylosing spondylitis patients and healthy donors. The full study cohort comprised 25 ankylosing spondylitis patients and 85 to 120 healthy donors. Peripheral blood samples were taken, and synovial fluid was additionally collected from ankylosing spondylitis patients. Here is what the overall study found, with its caveats: In peripheral blood, the disease-linked clones were found at relatively low frequencies and had a CD8+ phenotype. Some TCR beta motif variants had previously been reported in synovial fluid and blood of reactive arthritis patients, which suggested common disease-initiation mechanisms. According to the report, matched synovial fluid samples from ankylosing spondylitis patients were significantly enriched for the disease-linked clones. Blood from ankylosing spondylitis patients appeared to be characterized by a TCR beta motif composed of about eight highly homologous amino acid variants.

From its cysteine to its phenylalanine, the CDR3 spans 17 amino acids. Only the CDR3 DNA is retained, 51 bases long and in frame from the first base. The germline V end is reduced by 2 bases and the J end by 2 bases; junction bases left unmatched: 9. Based on the germline V gene, the CDR1 and CDR2 sequences are SGHAT and FQNNGV. The sequencer was an Illumina HiSeq 2500. Quantitative 5'-RACE with molecular barcodes was used to prepare TCR beta libraries. The original pipeline was this. A new computational method based on a probabilistic model of VDJ rearrangement was used to identify disease-linked TCR variants. Starting from the raw public reads, TCRdb applied fastp trimming at Q25, assembled clones with MiXCR and retained in-frame beta chains. One record per CDR3 amino acid sequence lists the most common genes and DNA. The V and J calls, along with clone size, are taken from TCRdb and not from the paper's own processing. This sample is represented by roughly 160,000 distinct CDR3 sequences; 9.8% of them were singletons. The ten largest clones add up to about 15% of the sample.

This clonotype came up a few times. Its antigen target is currently unknown. Base qualities are missing; no much larger clone stands one base away. Sequencing input: blood, either unsorted or a sorted T cell fraction (not recorded which). The chain uses TRBV11-2 and TRBJ2-1, with TRBD2 matching 7 junction bases. This sequence was found in a female donor with ankylosing spondylitis or in good health (not recorded which). This receptor carries the CDR3 CASSLQRLAETYNEQFF. The nucleotide sequence reads as follows: TGTGCCAGCAGCTTACAACGCCTAGCGGAAACCTACAATGAGCAGTTCTTC. This CDR3, with the reference TRBV11-2 and TRBJ2-1 proteins standing in past its ends, gives the full variable domain EAGVAQSPRYKIIEKRQSVAFWCNPISGHATLYWYQQILGQGPKLLIQFQNNGVVDDSQLPKDRFSAERLKGVDSTLKIQPAKLEDSAVYLCASSLQRLAETYNEQFFGPGTRLTVL.